These T cell receptor beta chains were read from a single sample in a study of siplizumab effects on memory and regulatory T cells. TCRdb's table, derived via immunoSEQ multiplex PCR, lists solely in-frame clones and lacks some. The profile covers some 65,000 clones, with 75% to 90% appearing a single time and 1.7% taken by the ten largest. The sequenced sample was Tregs sorted from blood. The receptors were gathered from a human donor in good health. Each CDR3 is given without its conserved first and last residue. A D gene is named only where the DNA matches it firmly. Rows give clone size only sometimes, using once, few, many, or a class for an expanded clone.

CDR3aa: ASSLAWGIQETQY
d_gene: -
abundance: -
j_gene: TRBJ2-5
v_gene: TRBV7-9

CDR3aa: ATSNRDRGRRTEAF
d_gene: TRBD1
abundance: -
j_gene: TRBJ1-1
v_gene: TRBV15

CDR3aa: ASSFSEAF
d_gene: -
abundance: -
j_gene: TRBJ1-1
v_gene: TRBV27

CDR3aa: ASSPSGGGRGRGEQY
d_gene: -
abundance: -
j_gene: TRBJ2-7
v_gene: TRBV7-6

CDR3aa: ASRRDSSYGYT
d_gene: -
abundance: few
j_gene: TRBJ1-2
v_gene: TRBV2

CDR3aa: ASSVAAGGHNEQF
d_gene: TRBD2
abundance: -
j_gene: TRBJ2-1
v_gene: TRBV9

CDR3aa: ASRGTGGRETQY
d_gene: TRBD1
abundance: -
j_gene: TRBJ2-5
v_gene: TRBV5-1

CDR3aa: AISEDRTSAY
d_gene: TRBD2
abundance: few
j_gene: TRBJ2-3
v_gene: TRBV10-3

CDR3aa: AISVLFGELF
d_gene: -
abundance: -
j_gene: TRBJ2-2
v_gene: TRBV10-3

CDR3aa: ASSRAKTGGWGTEAF
d_gene: TRBD1
abundance: -
j_gene: TRBJ1-1
v_gene: TRBV4-2

CDR3aa: ASSPRTQGNQPQH
d_gene: -
abundance: -
j_gene: TRBJ1-5
v_gene: TRBV6-5